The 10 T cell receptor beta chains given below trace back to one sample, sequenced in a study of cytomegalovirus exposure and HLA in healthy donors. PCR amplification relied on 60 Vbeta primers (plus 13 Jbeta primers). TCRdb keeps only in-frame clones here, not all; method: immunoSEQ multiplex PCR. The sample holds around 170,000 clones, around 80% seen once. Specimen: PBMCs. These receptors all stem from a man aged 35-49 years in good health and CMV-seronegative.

CDR3 loop: CASSTGGRETQYF. The CDR3, as DNA: TGTGCCAGCTCTACAGGGGGCCGAGAGACCCAGTACTTC. The chain carries TRBV18 and TRBJ2-5; 9 bases match TRBD1. Trimming removed 6 bases from V and 4 bases from J; junction bases left unmatched: 3. Per germline, CDR1 KGHSH and CDR2 LQKENI. CDR3 length: 13 amino acids. The variable domain in full, with the rest retrieved from reference TRBV18 and TRBJ2-5, is NAGVMQNPRHLVRRRGQEARLRCSPMKGHSHVYWYRQLPEEGLKFMVYLQKENIIDESGMPKERFSAEFPKEGPSILRIQQVVRGDSAAYFCASSTGGRETQYFGPGTRLLVL.

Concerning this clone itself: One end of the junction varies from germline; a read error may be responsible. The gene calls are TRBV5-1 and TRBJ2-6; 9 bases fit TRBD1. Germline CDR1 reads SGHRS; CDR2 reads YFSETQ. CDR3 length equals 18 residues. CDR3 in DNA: TGCGCCAGCAGCGGCCGGGACAGGGCCTACTCTGGGGCCAACGGCCTGACTTTC. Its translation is CASSGRDRAYSGANGLTF.

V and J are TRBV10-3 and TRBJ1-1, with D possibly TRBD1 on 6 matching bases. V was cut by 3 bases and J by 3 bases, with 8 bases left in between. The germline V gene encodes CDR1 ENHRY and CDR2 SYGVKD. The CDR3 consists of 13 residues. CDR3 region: CAISDRGDTEAFF. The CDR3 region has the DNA TGTGCCATCAGTGACAGGGGCGACACTGAAGCTTTCTTT.

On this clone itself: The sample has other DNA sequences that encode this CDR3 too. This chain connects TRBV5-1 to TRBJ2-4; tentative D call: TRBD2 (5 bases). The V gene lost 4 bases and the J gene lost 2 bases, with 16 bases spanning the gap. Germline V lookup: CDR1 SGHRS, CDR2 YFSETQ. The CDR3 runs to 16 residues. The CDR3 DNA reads TGCGCCAGCAGCCCCGGGGAAGTAGCTCCCAAAAACATTCAGTACTTC. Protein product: CASSPGEVAPKNIQYF.

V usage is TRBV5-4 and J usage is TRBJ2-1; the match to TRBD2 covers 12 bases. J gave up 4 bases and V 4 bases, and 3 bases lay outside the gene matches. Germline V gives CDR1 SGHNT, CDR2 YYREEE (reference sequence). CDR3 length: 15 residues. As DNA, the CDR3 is TGTGCCAGCAGCCGGACTAGCGGGGCTTACAATGAGCAGTTCTTC. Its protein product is CASSRTSGAYNEQFF.

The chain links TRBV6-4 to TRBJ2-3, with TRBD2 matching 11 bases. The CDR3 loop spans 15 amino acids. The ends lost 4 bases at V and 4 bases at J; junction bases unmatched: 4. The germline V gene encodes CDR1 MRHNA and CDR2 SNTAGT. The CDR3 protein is CASSALAGAADTQYF. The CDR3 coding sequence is TGTGCCAGCAGTGCACTAGCGGGAGCGGCAGATACGCAGTATTTT.

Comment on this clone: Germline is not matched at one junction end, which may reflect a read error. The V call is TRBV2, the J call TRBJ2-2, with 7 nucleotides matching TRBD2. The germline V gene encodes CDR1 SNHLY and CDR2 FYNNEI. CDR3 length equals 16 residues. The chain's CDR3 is CASNTPGTNTGRGAVF. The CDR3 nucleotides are TGTGCCAGCAACACACCCGGGACTAATACCGGCCGGGGAGCTGTTTTT.

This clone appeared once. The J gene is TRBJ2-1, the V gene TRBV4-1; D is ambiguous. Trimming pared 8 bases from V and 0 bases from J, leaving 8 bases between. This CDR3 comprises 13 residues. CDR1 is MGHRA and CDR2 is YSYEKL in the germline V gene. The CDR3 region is CASRAPSYNEQFF. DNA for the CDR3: TGCGCCAGCCGCGCGCCCTCCTACAATGAGCAGTTCTTC.

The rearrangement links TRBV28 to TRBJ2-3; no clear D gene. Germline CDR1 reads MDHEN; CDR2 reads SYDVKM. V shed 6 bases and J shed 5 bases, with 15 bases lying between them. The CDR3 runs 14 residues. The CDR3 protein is CASRRLGAGDTQYF. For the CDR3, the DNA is TGTGCCAGCAGGAGACTTGGAGCCGGAGATACGCAGTATTTT.

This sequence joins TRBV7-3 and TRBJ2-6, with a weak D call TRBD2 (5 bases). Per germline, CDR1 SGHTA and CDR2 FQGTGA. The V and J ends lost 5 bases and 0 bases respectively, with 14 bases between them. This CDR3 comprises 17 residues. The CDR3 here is CASSLAGRSSGANVLTF. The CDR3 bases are TGTGCCAGCAGCCTGGCGGGCAGGAGCTCTGGGGCCAACGTCCTGACTTTC.